This TCR beta chain comes out of a study of blood T cell repertoires in COVID-19. Study-level information: Sites in the United States, Italy and Spain provided acute and convalescent COVID-19 samples.

V lost 4 bases and J 1 base, leaving 13 bases between the germline ends. The CDR3 has 15 amino acids. Germline assignment: CDR1 LGHDT and CDR2 YNNKEL (reference sequence). In the original analysis: Quantification of nucleated cells was approximated via reference gene primer amplification. Data came from immunoSEQ multiplex PCR; TCRdb stores just in-frame clones and leaves some out. V, J and clone size reflect that table, while D and trimming were determined from the DNA. Among approximately 270,000 clones listed, 70% to 90% were seen once. Seattle's enrolled individuals joined amid active infection and were then monitored longitudinally.

V usage is TRBV3-1 (or the pseudogene TRBV3-2) and J usage is TRBJ1-2, with no clear D. Input material: peripheral blood. The source of this sequence is a human donor with COVID-19, enrolled during active disease. The donor label of this sample is uncertain. This chain's CDR3 is CASSLPGVGNYGYTF. CDR3 DNA: TGTGCCAGCAGCCTCCCCGGGGTCGGTAACTATGGCTACACCTTC.